This entry describes one TCR beta chain. There is no known antigen for this receptor. No base quality values were provided; no much bigger clone lies one nucleotide off. The immunoSEQ Assay, a bias-controlled multiplex PCR, was used to amplify TCRbeta CDR3 regions from genomic DNA. The paper's data handling went like this. The number of nucleated cells in each sample was estimated by amplification of reference gene primers within the assay. To quantify the absolute abundance of each unique TCRbeta CDR3 rearrangement, sequence reads were collapsed and filtered. For each sample, productive Simpson clonality was calculated by taking the square root of Simpson's diversity index across productive rearrangements. TCRdb re-hosts the immuneACCESS table, in-frame sequences only. Its copies lack some clones; in the studies checked, an unresolved V gene accounts for under half of them, and the cause for the rest is not known. V, J and clone size derive from that table, while D and trimming were established from the DNA sequence. This sample gives roughly 52,000 clones in total; roughly nine tenths of them show up just once. About 18% of the sample is held by the ten biggest clonotypes.

The collaborating institutions used their own protocols to collect whole blood in K2EDTA tubes. For TCRbeta analysis, collaborators shipped samples in one of three forms: frozen whole blood, isolated PBMCs, or DNA extracted from either of those sample types. These data are taken from a study of blood T cell repertoires in COVID-19 (dated by TCRdb to the early 2020s). About the study as a whole: The collaborator samples originated in the United States, Italy and Spain and spanned the acute and convalescent phases of COVID-19. HLA class I and class II types, where available, came from metadata supplied by the sample provider rather than from assay-based typing. The prospective study material was composed of cDNA or gDNA derived from T cells, B-cell-depleted T cells, or PBMCs. The dataset comprised deeply sampled blood TCRbeta repertoires from subjects exposed to, actively infected with, or recovered from COVID-19. A freely available public database, intended as a resource for researchers studying the immune response to SARS-CoV-2, is where the repertoires were released. Samples were obtained from the ongoing ImmuneRACE study (first 160 participants) and from over a thousand subjects provided by 6 global collaborators. The sample metadata nearly always contained a de-identified subject ID, COVID-19 status, age in years and sex.

The investigation overall reported the following: The quantity of clinical and demographic metadata differed by source and by participant and was supplied without curation.

V lost 6 bases and J lost 7 bases; the stretch between them is 16 bases long. There are 15 amino acids in the CDR3, from cysteine to phenylalanine inclusive. The kept DNA is CDR3 alone, 45 bases in frame from the first base. CDR1 and CDR2 (SGHTA, FQGNSA) derive from the germline V gene. The V and J segments used are TRBV7-2 and TRBJ1-6, and the D gene may be TRBD1, 5 bases matching. The TCR was taken from a human donor in a cohort sampled during active COVID-19. The sample taken for sequencing was peripheral blood. The encoded CDR3 is CASSSGRAVNSPLHF. In nucleotides, the sequence is TGTGCCAGCAGTAGCGGCAGGGCGGTAAATTCACCCCTCCACTTT.